This note documents a single T cell receptor beta chain sequence. The study drew participants aged about 18 to 89 years from approximately 25 US areas. V was shortened by 2 bases and J by 2 bases, with 14 bases between the two germline ends. Germline assignment: CDR1 SGHAT and CDR2 FQNNGV. This CDR3 has 16 amino acids. The sample is drawn from a study of blood T cell repertoires in COVID-19. Only in-frame clones appear in the TCRdb table, and some are missing; sequencing was by immunoSEQ multiplex PCR. This sample has approximately 300,000 clones, with under 90% found just once. What was sequenced was PBMCs or T cells enriched from blood (not recorded which). J is TRBJ2-3 and V is TRBV11-2; tentative D call: TRBD2 (5 bases). The sequence derives from a young man who had recovered from COVID-19. As DNA, the CDR3 is TGTGCCAGCAGCTTAACTAGAATACCTACCACAGATACGCAGTATTTT. Protein: CASSLTRIPTTDTQYF.